These 13 T cell receptor beta chains came from one sample sequenced in a study of Tregs in tolerant kidney transplant recipients. The assay was immunoSEQ multiplex PCR, and TCRdb's table has in-frame clones only and misses some. The listing contains under 35,000 clones. The specimen comprised CD8+ T cells from blood, sampled before the transplant. These receptors were obtained from a human donor who received a combined kidney and bone marrow transplant.

With regard to this clone: Coverage ceases 3 residues before the CDR3 finishes, and the germline J gene fills in the end. The rearrangement links TRBV19 to TRBJ2-3, with 7 bases fitting TRBD1. The CDR3 has 13 residues. Germline assignment: CDR1 LNHDA and CDR2 SQIVND (reference sequence). The V and J ends lost 6 bases and 4 bases, in that order; junction bases with no gene match: 4. The CDR3 loop reads CASRTGIADTQYF. The part of the CDR3 DNA that was read is TGTGCCAGTAGGACAGGGATCGCAGATACG.

Of note for this clone: The observed sequence ends 3 residues before the CDR3 terminus, with the missing tail filled in from the germline J gene. The gene calls are TRBV18 and TRBJ1-5; no firm D call. Germline V gene lookup returns CDR1 KGHSH and CDR2 LQKENI. The CDR3 has 12 amino acids. V dropped 6 bases and J dropped 6 bases, with 9 bases sitting between them. CDR3 sequence: CASSTEGQPQHF. CDR3 bases read: TGTGCCAGCTCTACCGAGGGTCAGCCC. The full variable domain, its missing parts supplied by reference TRBV18 and TRBJ1-5, is NAGVMQNPRHLVRRRGQEARLRCSPMKGHSHVYWYRQLPEEGLKFMVYLQKENIIDESGMPKERFSAEFPKEGPSILRIQQVVRGDSAAYFCASSTEGQPQHFGDGTRLSIL.

Comment on this clone: The CDR3 end is not reached by the read, which stops 3 residues before it; the germline J gene fills it in. V and J are TRBV11-2 and TRBJ2-3; no reliable D call. CDR1 is SGHAT and CDR2 is FQNNGV in the germline V gene. Trimming removed 6 bases at V and 6 bases at J, with 13 bases between. The CDR3 has 13 amino acids. The CDR3 protein is CASRADLADTQYF. The sequenced CDR3 bases are TGTGCCAGCAGGGCGGATTTGGCGGATACG.

Comments on this clone: The read ends 3 residues before the CDR3 terminus; that terminus is restored from the germline J gene. The chain has TRBV7-9 and TRBJ2-1; D unresolved. With 5 bases removed from V and 7 bases from J, the gap between germline ends came to 9 bases. Germline loops: CDR1 SEHNR, CDR2 FQNEAQ (reference sequence). CDR3 length: 12 residues. The CDR3 protein is CASSPIRNEQFF. The CDR3 DNA, read in part, is TGTGCCAGCAGCCCCATCCGGAATGAG.

Of note for this clone: The sequenced fragment ends 3 residues before the CDR3 boundary, so the rest is inferred from the germline J gene. This sequence joins TRBV30 and TRBJ2-5; 10 bases line up with TRBD1. CDR1 GTSNPN and CDR2 SVGIG come from the germline V gene (reference sequence). The V gene end was trimmed by 1 base and the J gene end by 1 base; junction bases not matched to a gene: 6. The CDR3 spans 16 residues. CDR3 sequence: CAWSDDRDRGQETQYF. The sequenced part of the CDR3 DNA is TGTGCCTGGAGTGACGACCGGGACAGGGGCCAAGAGACC. The full variable domain, completed using reference TRBV30 and TRBJ2-5, is SQTIHQWPATLVQPVGSPLSLECTVEGTSNPNLYWYRQAAGRGLQLLFYSVGIGQISSEVPQNLSASRPQDRQFILSSKKLLLSDSGFYLCAWSDDRDRGQETQYFGPGTRLLVL.

To note about this clone: The CDR3 goes on 3 residues after the read ends, and that part is filled in from the germline J gene. This chain connects TRBV5-6 to TRBJ1-6, with 12 nucleotides matching TRBD1. Germline loops: CDR1 SGHDT, CDR2 YYEEEE. V dropped 3 bases and J dropped 9; count of bases not matched to a gene: 4. The CDR3 is 15 amino acids. CDR3 DNA, as far as it was read: TGTGCCAGCAGCTACCGGGACAGGGGGCTTTCACCC. Translated: CASSYRDRGLSP. The entire CDR3 sequence reads CASSYRDRGLSPLHF.

For this clone: The sequenced fragment ends 3 residues before the CDR3 boundary, so the rest is inferred from the germline J gene. This chain connects TRBV4-1 to TRBJ2-5; weak D call: TRBD2 (5 bases). This CDR3 region has 14 residues. V lost 1 base to trimming and J lost 5 bases, with 11 bases between them. Germline V gene sequence: CDR1 MGHRA, CDR2 YSYEKL. The CDR3: CASSQVEGLETQYF. CDR3 bases read: TGCGCCAGCAGCCAAGTAGAGGGTTTGGAGACC.

On this clone itself: The read halts 3 residues ahead of the CDR3 end, with the missing end drawn from the germline J gene. The rearrangement uses TRBV7-8 and TRBJ1-2; no definite D call. The germline V gene has CDR1 SGHVS and CDR2 FQNEAQ. The V and J ends lost 1 base and 0 bases respectively, with 9 bases between them. This CDR3 has 15 residues. The DNA read from the CDR3 is TGTGCCAGCAGCTTAGAGGCGGACTCTAACTATGGC. The encoded protein is CASSLEADSNYG. In full, the CDR3 reads CASSLEADSNYGYTF.

In the case of this clone: A junction end diverges from the germline sequence, so it may reflect a read error. The CDR3 is cut off 3 residues early in the read; its end comes from the germline J gene. This CDR3 is also generated by other DNA sequences in the sample. The V gene is TRBV2, the J gene TRBJ1-1, with D maybe TRBD1 (6 bases). Per germline, CDR1 SNHLY and CDR2 FYNNEI. The CDR3 contains 16 residues. The CDR3 DNA, read in part, is TGTGCTAGCAGTGAATGGGGGCCCGGGATGAACACTGAA. The encoded protein is CASSEWGPGMNTE. The full CDR3 protein reads CASSEWGPGMNTEAFF.

Worth noting for this clone: The read ends 3 residues early relative to the CDR3; the germline J gene fills the gap. This rearrangement joins TRBV7-3 to TRBJ2-5; 10 bases line up with TRBD2. The trim removed 4 bases at V and 5 bases at J, leaving 7 bases unmatched. Germline V lookup: CDR1 SGHTA, CDR2 FQGTGA. The CDR3 covers 15 residues. The CDR3 loop reads CASSYGLADGETQYF. CDR3 DNA, as far as it was read: TGTGCCAGCAGCTACGGACTAGCGGATGGGGAGACC.

Remarks on this clone: The read is 3 residues too short to cover the CDR3 end, so that end is filled in from the germline J gene. This sequence joins TRBV19 and TRBJ2-4; 7 bases match TRBD1. The CDR3 has 20 amino acids. The V and J ends lost 5 bases and 0 bases, in that order; junction bases with no gene match: 19. CDR1 is LNHDA and CDR2 is SQIVND in the germline V gene (reference sequence). The CDR3 bases that were read are TGTGCCAGTAGTCTCTACCCCGGGACAGTAAGGTTCTTAGCCAAAAACATT. Its protein product is CASSLYPGTVRFLAKNI. The whole CDR3 is CASSLYPGTVRFLAKNIQYF.

As concerns this clone: At one boundary the junction diverges from the germline segment, which might be a read error. The read terminates 3 residues before the CDR3 end, so the remaining end is supplied by the germline J gene. The V call is TRBV4-2, the J call TRBJ2-1, with 16 bases matching TRBD2. The CDR3 is 16 amino acids. Germline V gene lookup returns CDR1 LGHNA and CDR2 YNFKEQ. The CDR3: CASSPGTSGRASEQFF. The sequenced CDR3 bases are TGCGCCAGCAGCCCTGGGACTAGCGGGAGGGCCAGTGAG.

A remark on this clone: The DNA ends 3 residues before the CDR3 does, and the rest of the CDR3 is filled in from the germline J gene. The chain couples TRBV5-8 to TRBJ2-2, with 8 bases lining up with TRBD1. Germline values: CDR1 SGHTS, CDR2 YDEGEE. The CDR3 runs to 14 residues. The J segment lost 5 bases and the V segment lost 2 bases, leaving 2 bases of the junction unmatched. Partial CDR3 DNA: TGTGCCAGCAGCTTTGACAGGGGAACCGGGGAG. It is translated as CASSFDRGTGE. The full-length CDR3 reads as CASSFDRGTGELFF.